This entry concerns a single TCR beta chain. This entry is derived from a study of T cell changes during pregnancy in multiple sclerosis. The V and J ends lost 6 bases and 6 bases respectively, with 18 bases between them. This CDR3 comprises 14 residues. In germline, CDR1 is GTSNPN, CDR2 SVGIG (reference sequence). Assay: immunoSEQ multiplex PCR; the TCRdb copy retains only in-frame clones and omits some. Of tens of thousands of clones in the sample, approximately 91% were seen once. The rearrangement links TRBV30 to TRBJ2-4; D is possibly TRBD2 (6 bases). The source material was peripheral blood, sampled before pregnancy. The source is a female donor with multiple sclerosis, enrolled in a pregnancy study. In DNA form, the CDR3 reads TGTGCCTGCAATCCTGGGGGAGGCGGAAACATTCAGTACTTC. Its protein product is CACNPGGGGNIQYF.